These 8 T cell receptor beta chains share one sample of origin, sequenced in a study of blood T cells in healthy people across ages. With a J-beta primer mix and a sample-barcoded 5' primer, a second PCR ran about 7 to 12 cycles. TCRdb ran MiXCR on the 5' RACE reads and lists one entry per CDR3 protein. The sample yields some 1.5 million distinct CDR3 sequences, 40% to 45% seen once. Material for sequencing was blood. These receptors all come from a woman between 18 and 30 years old in good health.

The V and J genes are TRBV20-1 and TRBJ2-3; no reliable D call. V was pared by 5 bases and J by 8 bases, with 17 bases between. This CDR3 region has 13 residues. The germline V gene has CDR1 DFQATT and CDR2 SNEGSKA (reference sequence). As DNA, the CDR3 is TGCAGTGCTGGACCGATAATGTCGTTTACGCAGTATTTT. This gives the protein CSAGPIMSFTQYF.

This clonotype has just one count. The chain combines TRBV30 with TRBJ1-1; D ambiguous. The V and J ends lost 2 bases and 1 base respectively, with 8 bases between them. Germline V gene lookup returns CDR1 GTSNPN and CDR2 SVGIG (reference sequence). The CDR3 spans 13 residues. CDR3 nucleotides: TGTGCCTGGAGTCCCGACGGGAACACTGAAGCTTTCTTT. As protein: CAWSPDGNTEAFF.

This clonotype was observed a handful of times. The genes are TRBV6-5 and TRBJ2-1; D is perhaps TRBD2 (5 bases). Deletions cut 3 bases from V and 7 bases from J, with 19 bases between. Germline V lookup: CDR1 MNHEY, CDR2 SVGAGI. The length of the CDR3 is 16 residues. The chain's CDR3 is CASSYSARHLRNEQFF. The CDR3 DNA reads as TGTGCCAGCAGTTATAGCGCCAGGCACCTGCGGAATGAGCAGTTCTTC.

This clonotype was counted between two and nine times. The rearrangement uses TRBV12-3 or TRBV12-4 and TRBJ1-1, with 9 positions matching TRBD1. J gave up 5 bases and V 5 bases, and 6 bases lay outside the gene matches. This CDR3 has 14 residues. The CDR3 here is CASSGTGLGTEAFF. For the CDR3, the DNA is TGTGCCAGCAGTGGGACAGGGTTGGGTACTGAAGCTTTCTTT.

Regarding this clonotype: At one end the junction does not follow the germline gene, possibly because of a read error. This sequence joins TRBV10-3 and TRBJ2-1; unclear D gene. CDR1 and CDR2 (germline): ENHRY, SYGVKD. The CDR3 has 14 residues. CDR3 loop: CATSESMLGNEQFF. The CDR3 DNA sequence: TGTGCCACCAGTGAGTCGATGTTAGGGAATGAGCAGTTCTTC.

This clonotype was seen a handful of times. V is TRBV20-1 and J is TRBJ2-1; D might be TRBD2 (6 bases). The CDR3 runs to 16 residues. Germline lookup yields CDR1 DFQATT and CDR2 SNEGSKA (reference sequence). V dropped 2 bases and J dropped 0 bases, with 14 bases sitting between them. The CDR3 region is CSARLISGSSYNEQFF. The CDR3 bases are TGCAGTGCTAGATTAATTAGCGGTAGCTCCTACAATGAGCAGTTCTTC.

V gene TRBV20-1 combines with J gene TRBJ2-7; D is possibly TRBD2 (5 bases). Trimming left V 5 bases short and J 3 bases short, with 20 bases between. The CDR3 runs to 15 residues. Germline loops: CDR1 DFQATT, CDR2 SNEGSKA (reference sequence). The DNA of the CDR3 is TGCAGTGCTCACTCTCCGGGCCGACTAAGCTACGAGCAGTACTTC. Translation gives CSAHSPGRLSYEQYF.

This clonotype has only a few counts. The chain uses TRBV27 and TRBJ2-1; perhaps TRBD2 as D (5 bases). The CDR3 spans 15 residues. Trimming took off 5 bases at V and 2 bases at J, with 13 bases between the two ends. The germline V gene has CDR1 MNHEY and CDR2 SMNVEV (reference sequence). Here the CDR3 reads CASSTRDAPYNEQFF. The CDR3 nucleotides read TGTGCCAGCAGTACGAGGGATGCCCCCTACAATGAGCAGTTCTTC.